Presented here are 24 T cell receptor beta chains from one specimen sequenced in a study of blood T cells in healthy people across ages. Sample-barcoded 5' priming and a J-beta primer mix drove a second PCR of roughly 6 to 12 cycles. TCRdb passed the 5' RACE reads through MiXCR, listing each CDR3 protein once. The sample consists of over 300,000 distinct CDR3 sequences, roughly half of them appearing once. The specimen sequenced was blood. The receptor set was obtained from a man in his sixties in good health.

This clonotype was found a few times. V usage is TRBV27 and J usage is TRBJ2-7; TRBD2 matches at 8 bases. The V segment lost 8 bases and the J segment 3 bases; nucleotides outside the gene matches: 15. CDR1 is MNHEY, CDR2 SMNVEV, per germline (reference sequence). The CDR3 is 16 amino acids. CDR3 sequence: CASARGRLAGGYEQYF. The CDR3 DNA reads TGTGCCAGCGCAAGGGGCCGTCTAGCGGGTGGCTACGAGCAGTACTTC.

At least ten counts were recorded for this clonotype. The rearrangement joins TRBV7-8 to TRBJ2-1, with 11 bases aligning to TRBD2. The CDR3 totals 15 residues. V gave up 3 bases and J gave up 4 bases; unmatched junction bases: 2. CDR1 and CDR2 from the germline V gene are SGHVS and FQNEAQ. DNA of the CDR3: TGTGCCAGCAGCTTGGGGACTAGCGGTTACAATGAGCAGTTCTTC. It is translated as CASSLGTSGYNEQFF.

J is TRBJ2-7 and V is TRBV2, with D possibly TRBD1 on 6 matching bases. V was cut by 8 bases and J by 9 bases, with 14 bases left in between. This CDR3 is 11 amino acids long. Germline V gene lookup returns CDR1 SNHLY and CDR2 FYNNEI. The CDR3 is CASRDMNWQYF. CDR3 nucleotide sequence: TGTGCCAGCCGGGACATGAATTGGCAGTACTTC.

The gene calls are TRBV6-5 and TRBJ2-7; TRBD1 agrees at 11 bases. The CDR3 contains 16 residues. Germline values: CDR1 MNHEY, CDR2 SVGAGI. V shed 5 bases, J shed 5 bases, and the junction held 11 bases outside the gene matches. Here the CDR3 DNA reads TGTGCCAGCAGTACGCCCTCAGGGACAGGGGGTCACGAGCAGTACTTC. It codes for CASSTPSGTGGHEQYF.

A word on this clonotype: One end of the junction varies from germline; a read error may be responsible. The chain combines TRBV12-5 with TRBJ2-7; 7 bases are shared with TRBD1. The better agreement between TRBJ2-5 and the DNA end casts doubt on the J call. The CDR3 contains 14 residues. The germline gives CDR1 LGHNT, CDR2 FRNRAP. The CDR3 DNA is TGTGTTAGTGGTTTGGGGACAGTCGAAGAGACCCAGTACTTC. Translated: CVSGLGTVEETQYF.

This clonotype was detected a few times. The chain employs TRBV6-5 and TRBJ1-1; D ambiguous. V dropped 2 bases and J dropped 0 bases, with 10 bases sitting between them. Germline V CDR1 and CDR2: MNHEY, SVGAGI. The CDR3 runs 15 residues. The CDR3 sequence is CASSYGGQVNTEAFF. The CDR3 bases are TGTGCCAGCAGTTACGGCGGGCAGGTGAACACTGAAGCTTTCTTT.

The J gene is TRBJ2-5, the V gene TRBV5-1; TRBD1 is a possible D gene (6 bases). V shed 0 bases and J shed 1 base, with 10 bases lying between them. Germline assignment: CDR1 SGHRS and CDR2 YFSETQ. The CDR3 consists of 15 residues. The DNA of the CDR3 is TGCGCCAGCAGCTTGGCGGACAGCTTCCAAGAGACCCAGTACTTC. It is translated as CASSLADSFQETQYF.

Worth noting for this clonotype: At one end, the junction sequence differs from germline, possibly due to a read error. The rearrangement links TRBV6-6 to TRBJ2-6; D is uncertain. Germline values: CDR1 MNHNY, CDR2 SVGAGI (reference sequence). CDR3 size: 14 residues. CDR3 bases: TGTGCCAGATTTAACTGCTCTGGGACCAACGTCCTGACTTTC. This translates into CARFNCSGTNVLTF.

This chain uses TRBV12-3 or TRBV12-4 with TRBJ2-7; D could derive from TRBD1 or TRBD2 (5 bases each). CDR3 size: 15 residues. V lost 4 bases and J lost 1, with 14 bases in between. The CDR3 coding sequence is TGTGCCAGCAGTTCACCGGGACGACAATCCTACGAGCAGTACTTC. As protein: CASSSPGRQSYEQYF.

The chain combines TRBV27 with TRBJ2-3, with TRBD1 as a possible D gene (5 bases). The CDR3 runs to 16 residues. The V gene's germline CDR1 is MNHEY and CDR2 SMNVEV (reference sequence). V dropped 7 bases and J dropped 4 bases, with 21 bases sitting between them. CDR3 in amino acids: CASIPAPRKGADTQYF. CDR3 nucleotides: TGTGCCAGCATTCCCGCTCCGAGGAAAGGGGCAGATACGCAGTATTTT.

This clonotype appeared many times. The rearrangement joins TRBV7-9 to TRBJ1-4; weak D call: TRBD1 (6 bases). The CDR3 loop spans 14 amino acids. In germline, CDR1 is SEHNR, CDR2 FQNEAQ (reference sequence). V lost 10 bases and J lost 5, with 17 bases in between. This chain's CDR3 is CATLAGGLNEKLFF. The CDR3 DNA follows: TGTGCCACCCTAGCGGGGGGCCTGAATGAAAAACTGTTTTTT.

The chain is built from TRBV7-2 and TRBJ2-7; TRBD2 matches 10 bases. The CDR3 is 16 residues long. Germline lookup yields CDR1 SGHTA and CDR2 FQGNSA. After removal of 1 base from V and 3 bases from J, the junction contained 6 bases not matched to a gene. CDR3 sequence (DNA): TGTGCCAGCAGCTTAGATGCTAGCGGGAGTCTCTACGAGCAGTACTTC. Amino acids: CASSLDASGSLYEQYF.

This chain connects TRBV28 to TRBJ2-7; 10 bases are a match to TRBD2. This CDR3 region has 14 residues. The V gene's germline CDR1 is MDHEN and CDR2 SYDVKM. With 10 bases clipped from V and 2 bases from J, the junction kept 8 bases outside the gene matches. CDR3 sequence reads: CATRAGGPPYEQYF. The CDR3, as DNA: TGTGCCACCCGAGCGGGAGGGCCCCCCTACGAGCAGTACTTC.

This chain connects TRBV30 to TRBJ2-7, with 12 positions matching TRBD2. V dropped 3 bases and J dropped 4; count of bases not matched to a gene: 10. Germline V gives CDR1 GTSNPN, CDR2 SVGIG (reference sequence). The CDR3 covers 16 residues. The CDR3 loop reads CAWRPRTSGIRYEQYF. In nucleotides, the CDR3 is TGTGCCTGGAGACCCCGGACTAGCGGGATTAGGTACGAGCAGTACTTC. Variable domain in full (rest from reference TRBV30 and TRBJ2-7): SQTIHQWPATLVQPVGSPLSLECTVEGTSNPNLYWYRQAAGRGLQLLFYSVGIGQISSEVPQNLSASRPQDRQFILSSKKLLLSDSGFYLCAWRPRTSGIRYEQYFGPGTRLTVT.

The V call is TRBV7-9, the J call TRBJ2-2; a weak D match, TRBD1 (5 bases). The V end was cut by 1 base, the J end by 4 bases, with 10 bases between. Germline V lookup: CDR1 SEHNR, CDR2 FQNEAQ (reference sequence). The CDR3 loop spans 15 amino acids. The CDR3 DNA follows: TGTGCCAGCAGCTTAGTGGGGCTGGGCACCGGGGAGCTGTTTTTT. Translated, it gives CASSLVGLGTGELFF.

CDR3 region: CASSPVGAGGKYQETQYF. The CDR3 region has the DNA TGTGCCAGCAGCCCAGTAGGAGCGGGAGGGAAGTACCAAGAGACCCAGTACTTC. The chain couples TRBV28 to TRBJ2-5, with 10 bases matching TRBD2. V shed 6 bases and J 0 bases; nucleotides not matched to a gene: 13. Germline values: CDR1 MDHEN, CDR2 SYDVKM. CDR3 length: 18 amino acids.

This clonotype was seen a few times. J is TRBJ1-2 and V is TRBV7-2; TRBD1 matches 11 bases. Germline values: CDR1 SGHTA, CDR2 FQGNSA. The V and J ends lost 3 bases and 1 base, in that order; junction bases with no gene match: 4. The CDR3 consists of 16 residues. The DNA for the CDR3 is TGTGCCAGCAGCTTGGCCGGGACAGGGGGTAACTATGGCTACACCTTC. This gives the protein CASSLAGTGGNYGYTF.

Only a few counts were recorded for this clonotype. The chain combines TRBV6-5 with TRBJ2-7, with 9 bases fitting TRBD2. The J segment lost 4 bases and the V segment lost 0 bases, leaving 4 bases of the junction unmatched. The CDR3 loop spans 15 amino acids. Germline V gene sequence: CDR1 MNHEY, CDR2 SVGAGI. CDR3 sequence reads: CASSYSGGRVYEQYF. CDR3 coding DNA: TGTGCCAGCAGTTACTCTGGCGGGAGGGTATACGAGCAGTACTTC.

The chain carries TRBV29-1 and TRBJ2-1; tentatively, D is TRBD2 (6 bases). Trimming removed 6 bases at V and 0 bases at J, with 15 bases between. Germline CDR1 SQVTM, CDR2 ANQGSEA. The CDR3 runs 15 residues. CDR3 nucleotide sequence: TGCAGCGTGGAGGGATGGCGGATCTCCTACAATGAGCAGTTCTTC. It specifies CSVEGWRISYNEQFF.

This clonotype was seen many times. The chain couples TRBV7-3 to TRBJ2-7, with 9 positions matching TRBD1. Losses at the gene ends were 5 bases for V and 12 bases for J; bases not matched to a gene: 11. This CDR3 comprises 13 residues. The germline CDR1 and CDR2 sequences are SGHTA and FQGTGA. CDR3 DNA sequence: TGTGCCAGCAGCCTCCGGGACAGGGATAGTTTGTACTTC. Translation: CASSLRDRDSLYF.

CDR3 residues: CASSTGQGATEAFF. The CDR3 nucleotides are TGCGCCAGCAGCACGGGACAGGGGGCCACTGAAGCTTTCTTT. The rearrangement links TRBV5-1 to TRBJ1-1; 12 bases fit TRBD1. This CDR3 spans 14 amino acids. The V segment lost 4 bases and the J segment 4 bases; nucleotides outside the gene matches: 2. From germline, CDR1 is SGHRS and CDR2 YFSETQ.

J is TRBJ2-3 and V is TRBV7-2; the D is unclear. Germline CDR1 SGHTA, CDR2 FQGNSA. V gave up 10 bases and J gave up 4 bases, with 0 bases separating them. CDR3 length equals 8 residues. The CDR3 reads CATDTQYF. CDR3 nucleotides: TGTGCCACAGATACGCAGTATTTT.

V and J are TRBV6-2 or TRBV6-3 and TRBJ2-1, with D possibly matching TRBD2 (6 bases). Germline CDR1 and CDR2: MNHEY and SVGEGT. The length of the CDR3 is 16 residues. V shed 4 bases and J shed 8 bases, with 21 bases lying between them. CDR3 loop: CASSSPGVSFGDEQFF. The DNA for the CDR3 is TGTGCCAGCAGTTCCCCGGGAGTTTCATTTGGCGATGAGCAGTTCTTC.

The chain recombines TRBV12-5 with TRBJ2-5; TRBD2 matches 7 bases. The V segment lost 1 base and the J segment 3 bases; nucleotides outside the gene matches: 11. The CDR3 consists of 17 residues. Germline CDR1 reads LGHNT; CDR2 reads FRNRAP. The CDR3 DNA follows: TGTGCTAGTGGTTTGGCCCTGTCACGGGGGAGGGAAGAGACCCAGTACTTC. The encoded protein is CASGLALSRGREETQYF.